The 28 T cell receptor beta chains below were found in one sample sequenced in a study of post-analysis software for immune sequencing data. Study findings and constraints: The study found TRBV5-6, TRBV5-1 and TRBV20-1 among about five TRBV segments more frequent in patients than controls.

No antigen has been identified for these receptors. The TCR beta cDNA libraries carried unique molecular identifiers. In TCRdb, the PCR reads were re-called with MiXCR into one record per CDR3 protein. The sample has 750,000 to 900,000 distinct CDR3 sequences, about half seen once. Source material: blood. The receptor source for this set is a girl under 18 with multiple sclerosis.

At least ten counts were recorded for this clonotype. This chain links TRBV6-2 or TRBV6-3 with TRBJ2-3; 7 bases align to TRBD2. This CDR3 region has 13 residues. Losses at the gene ends were 5 bases for V and 3 bases for J; bases not matched to a gene: 2. The germline V gene encodes CDR1 MNHEY and CDR2 SVGEGT. This CDR3 is CASSGLGTDTQYF. The CDR3 DNA follows: TGTGCCAGCAGTGGACTAGGTACAGATACGCAGTATTTT.

The J gene is TRBJ2-3, the V gene TRBV7-3; the match to TRBD2 covers 8 bases. The trim removed 1 base at V and 5 bases at J, leaving 11 bases unmatched. This CDR3 comprises 17 residues. Germline V gene lookup returns CDR1 SGHTA and CDR2 FQGTGA. CDR3 amino acids: CASSLRSGGLGQDTQYF. The CDR3 region has the DNA TGTGCCAGCAGCTTAAGGTCTGGGGGACTAGGGCAAGATACGCAGTATTTT. Based on the CDR3 plus reference TRBV7-3 and TRBJ2-3, the full variable domain is GAGVSQTPSNKVTEKGKYVELRCDPISGHTALYWYRQSLGQGPEFLIYFQGTGAADDSGLPNDRFFAVRPEGSVSTLKIQRTERGDSAVYLCASSLRSGGLGQDTQYFGPGTRLTVL.

The V call is TRBV12-3 or TRBV12-4, the J call TRBJ1-4; D gene uncertain. V lost 3 bases to trimming and J lost 4 bases, with 9 bases between them. The CDR3 has 14 amino acids. The CDR3 reads CASSLRAGNEKLFF. As DNA, the CDR3 is TGTGCCAGCAGTTTGCGGGCGGGTAATGAAAAACTGTTTTTT.

The genes are TRBV27 and TRBJ2-2, with D maybe TRBD2 (6 bases). Trimming shortened V by 6 bases and J by 7 bases, and 18 bases separated the two germline ends. CDR3 length equals 15 residues. Germline CDR1 reads MNHEY; CDR2 reads SMNVEV (reference sequence). The CDR3 loop reads CASSGSEGLSGELFF. CDR3 sequence (DNA): TGTGCCAGCAGCGGGAGTGAGGGGTTAAGCGGGGAGCTGTTTTTT.

The chain is built from TRBV7-9 and TRBJ2-5; D is undetermined. Looked up from germline, CDR1 is SEHNR and CDR2 is FQNEAQ (reference sequence). Between the trimmed V and J ends, which lost 0 bases and 3 bases, there was a span of 8 bases. This CDR3 region has 14 residues. CDR3 DNA sequence: TGTGCCAGCAGCTTAGCAGACCGAGAAGAGACCCAGTACTTC. Protein: CASSLADREETQYF. Using reference TRBV7-9 and TRBJ2-5 for the parts outside the CDR3, the full variable domain is DTGVSQNPRHKITKRGQNVTFRCDPISEHNRLYWYRQTLGQGPEFLTYFQNEAQLEKSRLLSDRFSAERPKGSFSTLEIQRTEQGDSAMYLCASSLADREETQYFGPGTRLLVL.

The chain has TRBV6-2 or TRBV6-3 and TRBJ2-1, with D tentatively TRBD2 (6 bases). The CDR3 is 15 amino acids. Trimming left V 4 bases short and J 0 bases short, with 10 bases between. From germline, CDR1 is MNHEY and CDR2 SVGEGT. CDR3 in DNA: TGTGCCAGCAGTTTGGCGGGAACCTCCTACAATGAGCAGTTCTTC. Encoded protein: CASSLAGTSYNEQFF.

In the case of this clonotype: At one boundary the junction diverges from the germline segment, which might be a read error. J is TRBJ2-1 and V is TRBV9; a possible D gene is TRBD1 (6 bases). The germline V gene encodes CDR1 SGDLS and CDR2 YYNGEE. The CDR3 covers 13 residues. CDR3 in DNA: TGTGCCAGCAGCGGGAGTGGGGACAATGAACAGTTCTTC. Amino acids: CASSGSGDNEQFF.

V usage is TRBV28 and J usage is TRBJ2-5; 7 nucleotides agree with TRBD1. After removal of 5 bases from V and 0 bases from J, the junction contained 6 bases not matched to a gene. The CDR3 totals 15 residues. The V gene's germline CDR1 is MDHEN and CDR2 SYDVKM. CDR3: CASSPQDRHQETQYF. In DNA, the CDR3 is TGTGCCAGCAGTCCCCAGGACAGGCACCAAGAGACCCAGTACTTC.

The chain has TRBV5-1 and TRBJ1-2, with D tentatively TRBD1 (6 bases). V was trimmed by 4 bases and J by 6 bases, leaving 13 bases between them. CDR1 and CDR2 (germline): SGHRS, YFSETQ. This CDR3 has 13 residues. For the CDR3, the DNA is TGCGCCAGCAGCCAAGACAGGTACGATGGCTACACCTTC. Its translation is CASSQDRYDGYTF.

The rearrangement joins TRBV28 to TRBJ1-6, with D possibly matching TRBD1 (6 bases). This CDR3 has 15 amino acids. V gave up 7 bases and J gave up 0 bases, with 10 bases separating them. CDR1 and CDR2 (germline): MDHEN, SYDVKM. The CDR3 DNA sequence: TGTGCCAGCATGAGGGGGAGCTCCTATAATTCACCCCTCCACTTT. Its translation is CASMRGSSYNSPLHF.

CDR3 bases: TGTGCCAGCAGTTATGGGGAAAATCAGCCCCAGCATTTT. Residues: CASSYGENQPQHF. V and J are TRBV6-6 and TRBJ1-5; D unclear. Between the trimmed V and J ends, which lost 3 bases and 4 bases, there was a span of 7 bases. This CDR3 comprises 13 residues. In germline, CDR1 is MNHNY, CDR2 SVGAGI (reference sequence).

The V call is TRBV13, the J call TRBJ2-1, with 11 bases that match TRBD2. Per the germline V gene, CDR1 is PRHDT and CDR2 is FYEKMQ (reference sequence). There are 14 residues in the CDR3. The V gene end was trimmed by 5 bases and the J gene end by 6 bases; junction bases not matched to a gene: 3. The CDR3 DNA follows: TGTGCCAGCAGCCGTAGCGGGAGGGCCAATGAGCAGTTCTTC. The encoded protein is CASSRSGRANEQFF.

J is TRBJ1-2 and V is TRBV29-1; D is unclear. The germline CDR1 and CDR2 sequences are SQVTM and ANQGSEA. CDR3 length equals 13 residues. Trimming stripped 3 bases from V and 2 bases from J, with 10 bases between. The CDR3 sequence is CSVDQWGNYGYTF. In DNA, the CDR3 is TGCAGCGTTGACCAGTGGGGAAACTATGGCTACACCTTC.

In regard to this clonotype: Its ends do not fully match the called genes, so a read error is possible. This chain connects TRBV7-9 to TRBJ2-1; D uncertain. CDR1 and CDR2 (germline): SEHNR, FQNEAQ (reference sequence). CDR3 length: 14 residues. The CDR3 sequence: CAGSLGISYNEQFF. The DNA of the CDR3 is TGTGCCGGCAGCTTAGGGATCTCTTACAATGAGCAGTTCTTC.

To note about this clonotype: The junction shows a germline mismatch at one end, possibly a read error. The V call is TRBV5-1, the J call TRBJ2-1; D ambiguous. The CDR3 sequence is 15 residues long. Germline CDR1 and CDR2: SGHRS and YFSETQ. The CDR3 nucleotides read TGCGCCAGCAGGGTCGGCAGCCTCTCCTACAATGAGCAGGTCTTC. Translation gives CASRVGSLSYNEQVF.

The chain has TRBV20-1 and TRBJ2-3, with 7 bases matching TRBD2. This CDR3 spans 20 amino acids. Germline V gene lookup returns CDR1 DFQATT and CDR2 SNEGSKA (reference sequence). J was trimmed by 6 bases and V by 3 bases; bases with no gene match: 27. Here the CDR3 DNA reads TGCAGTGCTAGTCCCCTCCAAGGACTAGAACAAGAGGTTTACACGGATACGCAGTATTTT. Translated, it gives CSASPLQGLEQEVYTDTQYF.

This chain joins TRBV5-6 and TRBJ1-5; D not certain. The V end was cut by 4 bases, the J end by 2 bases, with 13 bases between. In germline, CDR1 is SGHDT, CDR2 YYEEEE. The CDR3 spans 15 residues. The CDR3 loop reads CASSQSLTGNQPQHF. The CDR3 DNA follows: TGTGCCAGCAGCCAGAGTTTGACGGGCAATCAGCCCCAGCATTTT.

The chain combines TRBV12-3 or TRBV12-4 with TRBJ2-1, with 7 positions matching TRBD1. J gave up 2 bases and V 3 bases, and 4 bases lay outside the gene matches. The CDR3 contains 15 residues. CDR3 sequence: CASSFGDRAYNEQFF. The CDR3 region has the DNA TGTGCCAGCAGTTTCGGCGACAGGGCCTACAATGAGCAGTTCTTC.

This clonotype showed up just a few times. V usage is TRBV20-1 and J usage is TRBJ2-7, with a possible D match to TRBD1 (6 bases). The DNA end is a closer match to TRBJ2-5, so the J assignment may be wrong. The CDR3 contains 13 residues. The V gene's germline CDR1 is DFQATT and CDR2 SNEGSKA (reference sequence). The CDR3 coding sequence is TGCAGTGCTAATTGGGGGCTTCGGGGGACCCAGTACTTC. This codes for CSANWGLRGTQYF.

Regarding this clonotype: Just one base apart from a much larger clone, this may be a read error. The rearrangement links TRBV12-3 or TRBV12-4 to TRBJ1-2; TRBD1 might be the D (6 bases). Trimming cost V 1 base and J 4 bases, with 7 bases left between them. CDR3 length: 13 amino acids. CDR3 sequence (DNA): TGTGCCAGCAGTTTAGGGGACATCTATGGCTACACCTTC. Protein product: CASSLGDIYGYTF.

This clonotype showed up just a few times. The chain employs TRBV4-3 and TRBJ1-6; maybe TRBD1 (5 bases). Deletions cut 4 bases from V and 1 base from J, with 20 bases between. Germline V gene data show CDR1 as LGHNA and CDR2 as YSLEER. CDR3 length equals 19 residues. The CDR3: CASSLRLPGWGSYNSPLHF. DNA of the CDR3: TGCGCCAGCAGCCTAAGATTGCCCGGTTGGGGGTCCTATAATTCACCCCTCCACTTT.

The CDR3 bases are TGTGCCAGCAGAGAGGGGGCTGGGGCCAACGTCCTGACTTTC. Protein: CASREGAGANVLTF. This chain links TRBV12-3 or TRBV12-4 with TRBJ2-6; D is possibly TRBD1 (6 bases). The CDR3 has 14 amino acids. Trimming stripped 6 bases from V and 2 bases from J, with 8 bases between.

This clonotype was counted between two and nine times. In nucleotides, the CDR3 is TGCGCCAGCAGCCAAGGTCCGGGGAGGTATGAGCAGTTCTTC. Translating gives CASSQGPGRYEQFF. J is TRBJ2-1 and V is TRBV4-1; D might be TRBD2 (6 bases). Germline V gene data show CDR1 as MGHRA and CDR2 as YSYEKL. CDR3 size: 14 residues. Trimming pared 1 base from V and 8 bases from J, leaving 12 bases between.

V and J are TRBV12-3 or TRBV12-4 and TRBJ1-1, with a possible D match to TRBD1 (5 bases). CDR3 length: 14 amino acids. V lost 5 bases and J 5 bases, leaving 15 bases between the germline ends. The CDR3 spells CASSMTVRGTEAFF. The CDR3 bases are TGTGCCAGCAGTATGACAGTCCGGGGGACTGAAGCTTTCTTT.

This clonotype has only a few counts. The J gene is TRBJ2-1, the V gene TRBV19; D is uncertain. Per the germline V gene, CDR1 is LNHDA and CDR2 is SQIVND (reference sequence). V was cut by 5 bases and J by 8 bases, with 4 bases left in between. The CDR3 has 10 amino acids. CDR3 nucleotides: TGTGCCAGTAGTGGCTATGAGCAGTTCTTC. Translated: CASSGYEQFF.

The genes are TRBV7-8 and TRBJ1-2; 9 bases are a match to TRBD1. CDR1 and CDR2 from the germline V gene are SGHVS and FQNEAQ. Trimming took 5 bases from V and 5 from J; bases not matched to a gene: 15. This CDR3 spans 17 amino acids. The CDR3 coding sequence is TGTGCCAGCAGCCCCAAGGGACAGGGTAGTCTCTCGTATGGCTACACCTTC. This encodes CASSPKGQGSLSYGYTF. The variable domain in full, with the rest retrieved from reference TRBV7-8 and TRBJ1-2, is GAGVSQSPRYKVAKRGQDVALRCDPISGHVSLFWYQQALGQGPEFLTYFQNEAQLDKSGLPSDRFFAERPEGSVSTLKIQRTQQEDSAVYLCASSPKGQGSLSYGYTFGSGTRLTVV.

V gene TRBV4-1 combines with J gene TRBJ2-1; possibly TRBD1 or TRBD2 for D (5 bases each). The CDR3 has 15 residues. CDR1 and CDR2 from the germline V gene are MGHRA and YSYEKL. Trimming pared 2 bases from V and 8 bases from J, leaving 16 bases between. CDR3 bases: TGCGCCAGCAGCCAATCCACCGGGACCGGGCATGAGCAGTTCTTC. Its translation: CASSQSTGTGHEQFF.

The chain carries TRBV5-1 and TRBJ2-7, with a possible D match to TRBD1 (6 bases). The DNA end is a closer match to TRBJ2-5, so the J assignment may be wrong. This CDR3 spans 16 amino acids. The germline CDR1 and CDR2 sequences are SGHRS and YFSETQ. The CDR3 bases are TGCGCCAGCAGCTTGGGGGGGCTGAGCCCGAGGGAGACCCAGTACTTC. Translation gives CASSLGGLSPRETQYF.